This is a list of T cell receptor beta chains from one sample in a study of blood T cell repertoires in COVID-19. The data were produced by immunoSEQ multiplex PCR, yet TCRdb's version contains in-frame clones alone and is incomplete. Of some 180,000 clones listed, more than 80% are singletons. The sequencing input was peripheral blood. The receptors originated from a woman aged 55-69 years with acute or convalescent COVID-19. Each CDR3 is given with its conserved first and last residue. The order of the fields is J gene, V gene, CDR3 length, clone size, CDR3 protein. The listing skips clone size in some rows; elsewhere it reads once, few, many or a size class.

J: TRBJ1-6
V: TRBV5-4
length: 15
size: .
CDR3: CASSLGQGANSPLHF

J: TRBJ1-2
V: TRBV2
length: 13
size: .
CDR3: CASSEQGRDGYTF

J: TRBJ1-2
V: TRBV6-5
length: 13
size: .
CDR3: CASRRDGRESYTF

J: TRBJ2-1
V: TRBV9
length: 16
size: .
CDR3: CASSVGQLATGNEQFF

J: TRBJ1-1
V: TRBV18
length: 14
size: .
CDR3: CASSPQTGNTEAFF

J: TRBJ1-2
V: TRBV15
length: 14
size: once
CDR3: CATSQLGGGGGYTF

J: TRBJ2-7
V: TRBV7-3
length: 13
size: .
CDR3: CASSDGQFREQYF

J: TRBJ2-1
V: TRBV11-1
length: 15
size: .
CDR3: CASSLGLGLYNEQFF

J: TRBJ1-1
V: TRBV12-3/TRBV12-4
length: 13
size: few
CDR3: CASSFLENTEAFF

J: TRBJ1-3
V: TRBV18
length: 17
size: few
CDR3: CASSPRDSRNSGNTIYF

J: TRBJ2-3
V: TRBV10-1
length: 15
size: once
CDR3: CASSESYSGTDTQYF

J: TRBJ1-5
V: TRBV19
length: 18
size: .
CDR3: CASSLGRGQRRWNQPQHF

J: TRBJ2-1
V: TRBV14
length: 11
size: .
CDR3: CASSSRGEQFF

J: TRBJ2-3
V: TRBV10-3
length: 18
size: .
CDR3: CAPQSTGLAGHCTDTQYF

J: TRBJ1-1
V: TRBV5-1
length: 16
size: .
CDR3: CASSRGSGVLNTEAFF

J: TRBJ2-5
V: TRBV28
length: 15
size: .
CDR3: CASSVAGGLQETQYF

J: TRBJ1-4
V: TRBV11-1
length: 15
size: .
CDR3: CASSLGGEGGEKLFF

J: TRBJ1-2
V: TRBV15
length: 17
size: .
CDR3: CATSTQDRGLTNYGYTF

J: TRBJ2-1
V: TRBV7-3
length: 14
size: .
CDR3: CASSSQGLNNEQFF

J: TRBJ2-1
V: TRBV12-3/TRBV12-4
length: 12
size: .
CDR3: CASTSPSGGTFF

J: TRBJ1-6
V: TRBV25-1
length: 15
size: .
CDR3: CASSEYGGNNSPLHF

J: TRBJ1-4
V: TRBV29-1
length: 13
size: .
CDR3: CSVARGLEEKLFF

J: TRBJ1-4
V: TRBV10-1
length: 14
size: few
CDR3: CASSETTGGEKLFF

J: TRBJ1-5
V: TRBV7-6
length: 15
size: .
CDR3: CASSLLDSVGQPQHF

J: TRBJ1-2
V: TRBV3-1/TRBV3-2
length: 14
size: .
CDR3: CASSQGLGGHGYTF

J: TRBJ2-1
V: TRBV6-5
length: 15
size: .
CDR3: CASRAGTVGYNEQFF

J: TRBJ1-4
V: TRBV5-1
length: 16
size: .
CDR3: CASSLAGTGLGEKLFF

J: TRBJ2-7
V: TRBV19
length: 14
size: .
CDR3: CASSAGGSSYEQYF

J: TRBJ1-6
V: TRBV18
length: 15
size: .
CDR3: CASSPAGTENSPLHF

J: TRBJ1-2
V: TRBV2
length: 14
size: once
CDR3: CASSEGTGLYGYTF

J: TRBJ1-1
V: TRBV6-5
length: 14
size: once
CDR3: CASSYSQLNTEAFF

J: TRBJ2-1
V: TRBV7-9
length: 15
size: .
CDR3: CASSFSGRLFSEQFF

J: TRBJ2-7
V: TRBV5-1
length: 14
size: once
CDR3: CASKSRLAEDEQYF

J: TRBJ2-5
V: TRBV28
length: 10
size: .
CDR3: CATGVETQYF

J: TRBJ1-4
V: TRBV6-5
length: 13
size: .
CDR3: CASSSPRGEKLFF

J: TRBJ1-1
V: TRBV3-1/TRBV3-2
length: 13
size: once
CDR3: CASSLAQSGAAFF

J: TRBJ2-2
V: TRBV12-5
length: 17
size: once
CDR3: CASGLGGLAANTGELFF

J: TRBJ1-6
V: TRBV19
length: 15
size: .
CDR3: CASSTTSTVRSPLHF

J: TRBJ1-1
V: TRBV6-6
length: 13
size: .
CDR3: CASSYEQGSEAFF

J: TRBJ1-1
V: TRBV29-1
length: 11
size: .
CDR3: CSVEGATEAFF

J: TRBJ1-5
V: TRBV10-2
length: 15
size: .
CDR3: CASSSGTGNDQPQHF

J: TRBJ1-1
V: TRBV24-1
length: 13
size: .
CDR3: CATRGGETTEAFF

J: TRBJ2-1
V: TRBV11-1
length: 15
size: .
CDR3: CASSPDRGGYNEQFF

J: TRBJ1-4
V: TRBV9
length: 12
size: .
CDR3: CASSRLNEKLFF

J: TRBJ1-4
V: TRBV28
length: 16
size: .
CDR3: CASSSHRQALAQKLFF

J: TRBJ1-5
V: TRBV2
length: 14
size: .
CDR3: CASSEDGGNQPQHF

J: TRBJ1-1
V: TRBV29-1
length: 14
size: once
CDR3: CSVEGGEQGRGAFF